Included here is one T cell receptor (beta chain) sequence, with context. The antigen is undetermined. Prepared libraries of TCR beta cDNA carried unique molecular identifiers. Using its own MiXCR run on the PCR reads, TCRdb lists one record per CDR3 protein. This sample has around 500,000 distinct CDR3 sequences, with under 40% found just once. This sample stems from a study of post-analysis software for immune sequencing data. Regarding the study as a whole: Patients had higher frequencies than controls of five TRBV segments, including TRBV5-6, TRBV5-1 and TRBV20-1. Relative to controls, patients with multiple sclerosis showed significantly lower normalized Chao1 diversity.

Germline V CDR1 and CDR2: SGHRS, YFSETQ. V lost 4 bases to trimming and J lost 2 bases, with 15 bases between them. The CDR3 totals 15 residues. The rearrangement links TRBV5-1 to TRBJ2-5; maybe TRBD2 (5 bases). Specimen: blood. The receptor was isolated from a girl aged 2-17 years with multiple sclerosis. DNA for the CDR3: TGCGCCAGCAGCCTCCCCGCGGGCAGTCAAGAGACCCAGTACTTC. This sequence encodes CASSLPAGSQETQYF.